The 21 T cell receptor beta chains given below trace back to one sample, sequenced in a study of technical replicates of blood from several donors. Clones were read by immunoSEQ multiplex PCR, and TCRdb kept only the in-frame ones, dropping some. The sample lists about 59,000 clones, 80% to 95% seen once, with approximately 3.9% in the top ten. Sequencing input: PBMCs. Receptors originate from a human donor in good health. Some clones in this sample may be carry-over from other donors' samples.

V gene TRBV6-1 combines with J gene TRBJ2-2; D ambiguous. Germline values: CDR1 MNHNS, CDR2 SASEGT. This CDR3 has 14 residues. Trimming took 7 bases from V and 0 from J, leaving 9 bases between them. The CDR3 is CASTLTTNTGELFF. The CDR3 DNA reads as TGTGCCAGCACCTTAACTACGAACACCGGGGAGCTGTTTTTT.

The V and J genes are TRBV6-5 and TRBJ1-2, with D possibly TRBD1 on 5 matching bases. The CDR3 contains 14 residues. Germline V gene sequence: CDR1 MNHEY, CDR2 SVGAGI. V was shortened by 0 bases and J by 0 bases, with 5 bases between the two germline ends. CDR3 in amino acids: CASSYSTANYGYTF. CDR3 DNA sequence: TGTGCCAGCAGTTACTCGACAGCTAACTATGGCTACACCTTC.

The CDR3, as DNA: TGTGCCTGGGGACAGGGGAGTTACGAGCAGTACTTC. Protein sequence: CAWGQGSYEQYF. The gene calls are TRBV30 and TRBJ2-7, with 9 bases identical to TRBD1. This CDR3 is built from 12 residues. Germline V gives CDR1 GTSNPN, CDR2 SVGIG (reference sequence). The V gene end was trimmed by 5 bases and the J gene end by 4 bases; junction bases not matched to a gene: 3.

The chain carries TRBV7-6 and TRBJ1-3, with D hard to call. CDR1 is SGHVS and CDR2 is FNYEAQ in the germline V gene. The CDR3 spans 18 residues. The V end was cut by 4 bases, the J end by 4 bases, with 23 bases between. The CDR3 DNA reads TGTGCCAGCAGCTCTCCACCCTTCAGAACCGGGAGCGGAAACACCATATATTTT. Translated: CASSSPPFRTGSGNTIYF.

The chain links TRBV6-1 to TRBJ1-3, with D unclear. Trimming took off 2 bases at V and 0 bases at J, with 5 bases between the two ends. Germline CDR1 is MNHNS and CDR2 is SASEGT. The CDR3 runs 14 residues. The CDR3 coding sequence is TGTGCCAGCAGTGAAAATTACTCTGGAAACACCATATATTTT. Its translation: CASSENYSGNTIYF.

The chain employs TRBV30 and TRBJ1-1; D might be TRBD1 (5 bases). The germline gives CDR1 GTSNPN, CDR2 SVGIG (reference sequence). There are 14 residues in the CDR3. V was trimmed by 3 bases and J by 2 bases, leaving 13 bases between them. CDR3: CAWRFAGLNTEAFF. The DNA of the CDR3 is TGTGCCTGGAGGTTCGCGGGACTAAACACTGAAGCTTTCTTT. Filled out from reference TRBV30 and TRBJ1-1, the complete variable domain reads SQTIHQWPATLVQPVGSPLSLECTVEGTSNPNLYWYRQAAGRGLQLLFYSVGIGQISSEVPQNLSASRPQDRQFILSSKKLLLSDSGFYLCAWRFAGLNTEAFFGQGTRLTVV.

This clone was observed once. The CDR3 spells CASSLGTVGLEAFF. The DNA for the CDR3 is TGTGCCAGCAGCTTAGGGACAGTGGGCCTTGAAGCTTTCTTT. V and J are TRBV7-9 and TRBJ1-1; a weak D match, TRBD1 (6 bases). Germline V gene lookup returns CDR1 SEHNR and CDR2 FQNEAQ (reference sequence). The CDR3 has 14 amino acids. Deletions cut 1 base from V and 7 bases from J, with 13 bases between.

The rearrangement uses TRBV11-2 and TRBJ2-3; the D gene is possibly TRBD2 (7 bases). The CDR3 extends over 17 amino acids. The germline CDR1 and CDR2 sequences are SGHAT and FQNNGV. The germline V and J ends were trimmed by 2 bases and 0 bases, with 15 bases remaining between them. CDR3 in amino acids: CASSLPAGAISTDTQYF. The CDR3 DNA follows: TGTGCCAGCAGCTTACCGGCGGGGGCGATAAGCACAGATACGCAGTATTTT. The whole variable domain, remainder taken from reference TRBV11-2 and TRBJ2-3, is EAGVAQSPRYKIIEKRQSVAFWCNPISGHATLYWYQQILGQGPKLLIQFQNNGVVDDSQLPKDRFSAERLKGVDSTLKIQPAKLEDSAVYLCASSLPAGAISTDTQYFGPGTRLTVL.

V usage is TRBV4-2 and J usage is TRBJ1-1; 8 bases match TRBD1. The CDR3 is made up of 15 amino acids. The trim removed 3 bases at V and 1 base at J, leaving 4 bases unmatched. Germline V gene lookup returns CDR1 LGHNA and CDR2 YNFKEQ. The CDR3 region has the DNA TGTGCCAGCAGCCACATAGGACAGGGGAACACTGAAGCTTTCTTT. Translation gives CASSHIGQGNTEAFF.

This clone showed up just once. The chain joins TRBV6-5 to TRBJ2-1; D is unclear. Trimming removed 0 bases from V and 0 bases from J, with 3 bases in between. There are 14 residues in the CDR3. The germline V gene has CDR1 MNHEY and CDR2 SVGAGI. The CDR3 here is CASSYSSSYNEQFF. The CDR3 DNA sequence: TGTGCCAGCAGTTACTCGAGCTCCTACAATGAGCAGTTCTTC.

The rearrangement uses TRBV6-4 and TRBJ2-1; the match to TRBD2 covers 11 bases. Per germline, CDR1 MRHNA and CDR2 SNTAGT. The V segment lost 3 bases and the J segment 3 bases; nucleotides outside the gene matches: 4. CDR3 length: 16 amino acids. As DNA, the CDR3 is TGTGCCAGCAGTGAACTAGCGGGGGCCCTCTACAATGAGCAGTTCTTC. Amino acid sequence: CASSELAGALYNEQFF.

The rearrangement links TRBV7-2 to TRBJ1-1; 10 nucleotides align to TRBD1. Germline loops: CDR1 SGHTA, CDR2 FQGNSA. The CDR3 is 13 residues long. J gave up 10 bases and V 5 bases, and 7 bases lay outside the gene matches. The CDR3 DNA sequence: TGTGCCAGCAGCGCCGACAGGGGGCCGCGAGCTTTCTTT. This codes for CASSADRGPRAFF.

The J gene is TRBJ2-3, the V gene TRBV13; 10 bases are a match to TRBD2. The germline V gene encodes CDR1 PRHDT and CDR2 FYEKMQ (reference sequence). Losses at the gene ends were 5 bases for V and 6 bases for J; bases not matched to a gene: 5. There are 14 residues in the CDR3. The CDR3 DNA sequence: TGTGCCAGCAGCACAAGCGGGGGGGCTGATACGCAGTATTTT. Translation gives CASSTSGGADTQYF. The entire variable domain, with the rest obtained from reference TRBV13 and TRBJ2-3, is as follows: AAGVIQSPRHLIKEKRETATLKCYPIPRHDTVYWYQQGPGQDPQFLISFYEKMQSDKGSIPDRFSAQQFSDYHSELNMSSLELGDSALYFCASSTSGGADTQYFGPGTRLTVL.

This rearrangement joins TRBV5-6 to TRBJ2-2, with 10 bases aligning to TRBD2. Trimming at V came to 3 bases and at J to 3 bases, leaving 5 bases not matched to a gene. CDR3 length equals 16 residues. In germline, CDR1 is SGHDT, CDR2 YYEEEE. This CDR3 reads CASSSLAGADTGELFF. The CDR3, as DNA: TGTGCCAGCAGCTCCCTAGCGGGAGCGGACACCGGGGAGCTGTTTTTT.

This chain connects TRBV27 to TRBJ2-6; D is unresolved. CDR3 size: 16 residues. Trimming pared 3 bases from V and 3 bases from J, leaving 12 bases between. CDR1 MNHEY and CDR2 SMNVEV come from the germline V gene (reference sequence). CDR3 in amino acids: CASSFTLGGGANVLTF. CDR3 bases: TGTGCCAGCAGTTTCACTCTCGGTGGTGGGGCCAACGTCCTGACTTTC.

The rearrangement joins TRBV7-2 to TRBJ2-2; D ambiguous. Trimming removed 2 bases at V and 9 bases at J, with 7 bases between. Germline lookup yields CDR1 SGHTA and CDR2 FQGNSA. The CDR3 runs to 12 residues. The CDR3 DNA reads TGTGCCAGCAGCTTATCTCCGTGGGAGCTGTTTTTT. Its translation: CASSLSPWELFF.

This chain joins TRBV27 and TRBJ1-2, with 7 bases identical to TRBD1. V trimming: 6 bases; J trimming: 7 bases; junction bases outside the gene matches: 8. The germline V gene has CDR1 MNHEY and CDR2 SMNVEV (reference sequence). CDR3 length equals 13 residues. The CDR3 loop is CASSQRQGGGYTF. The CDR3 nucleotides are TGTGCCAGCAGCCAACGACAGGGAGGTGGCTACACCTTC.

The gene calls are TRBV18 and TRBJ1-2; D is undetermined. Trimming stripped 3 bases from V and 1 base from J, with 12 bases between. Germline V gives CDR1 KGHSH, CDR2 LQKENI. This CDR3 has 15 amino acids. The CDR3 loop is CASSPAEGNNYGYTF. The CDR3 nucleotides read TGTGCCAGCTCACCCGCCGAGGGAAATAACTATGGCTACACCTTC.

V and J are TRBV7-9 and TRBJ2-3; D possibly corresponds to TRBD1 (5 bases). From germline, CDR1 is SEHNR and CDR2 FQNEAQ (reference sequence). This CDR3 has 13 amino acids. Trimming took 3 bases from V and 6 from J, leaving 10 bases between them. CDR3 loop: CASSFFGADTQYF. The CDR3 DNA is TGTGCCAGCAGCTTCTTTGGGGCCGATACGCAGTATTTT.

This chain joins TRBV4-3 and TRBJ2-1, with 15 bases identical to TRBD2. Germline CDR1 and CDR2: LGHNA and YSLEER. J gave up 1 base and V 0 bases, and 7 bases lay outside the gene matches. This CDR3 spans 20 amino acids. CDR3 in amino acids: CASSQDVGLAGGRSYNEQFF. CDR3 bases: TGCGCCAGCAGCCAAGATGTGGGACTAGCGGGAGGTCGGTCCTACAATGAGCAGTTCTTC.

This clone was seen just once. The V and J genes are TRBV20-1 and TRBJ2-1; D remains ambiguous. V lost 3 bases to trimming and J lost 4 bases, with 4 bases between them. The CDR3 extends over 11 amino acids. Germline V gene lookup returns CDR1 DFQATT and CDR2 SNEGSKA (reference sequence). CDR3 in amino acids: CSASAYNEQFF. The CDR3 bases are TGCAGTGCTAGTGCGTACAATGAGCAGTTCTTC.